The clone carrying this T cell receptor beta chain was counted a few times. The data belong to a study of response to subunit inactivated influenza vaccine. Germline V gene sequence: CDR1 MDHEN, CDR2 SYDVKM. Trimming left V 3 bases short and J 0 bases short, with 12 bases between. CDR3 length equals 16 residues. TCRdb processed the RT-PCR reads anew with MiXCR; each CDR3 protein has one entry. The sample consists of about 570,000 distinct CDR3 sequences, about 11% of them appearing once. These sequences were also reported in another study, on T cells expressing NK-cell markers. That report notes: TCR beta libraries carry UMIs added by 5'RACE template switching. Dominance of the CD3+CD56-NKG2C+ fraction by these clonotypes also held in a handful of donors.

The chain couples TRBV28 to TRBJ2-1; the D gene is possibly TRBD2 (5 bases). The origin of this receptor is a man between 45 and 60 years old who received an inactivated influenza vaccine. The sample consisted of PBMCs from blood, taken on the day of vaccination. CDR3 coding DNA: TGTGCCAGCAGTTTTATGGAGGTCGGCTCCTACAATGAGCAGTTCTTC. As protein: CASSFMEVGSYNEQFF.